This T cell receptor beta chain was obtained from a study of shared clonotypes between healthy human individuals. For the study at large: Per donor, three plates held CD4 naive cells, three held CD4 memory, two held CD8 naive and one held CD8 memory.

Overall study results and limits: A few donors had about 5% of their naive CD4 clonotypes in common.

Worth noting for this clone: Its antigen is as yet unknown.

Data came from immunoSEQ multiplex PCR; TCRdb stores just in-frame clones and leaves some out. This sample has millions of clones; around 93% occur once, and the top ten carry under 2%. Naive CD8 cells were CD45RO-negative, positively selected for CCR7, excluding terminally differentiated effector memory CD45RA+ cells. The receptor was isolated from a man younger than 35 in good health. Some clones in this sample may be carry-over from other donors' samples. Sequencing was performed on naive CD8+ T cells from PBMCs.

The CDR3: CASSQSGTPSPMNTEAFF. In DNA form, the CDR3 reads TGCGCCAGCAGTCAATCGGGGACGCCTAGTCCGATGAACACTGAAGCTTTCTTT. The chain links TRBV23-1 to TRBJ1-1; tentative D call: TRBD1 (5 bases). TRBV23-1 carries the ORF label, with uncertain function. This CDR3 comprises 18 residues. Trimming took 0 bases from V and 0 from J, leaving 17 bases between them.